A single sample is the source of the 11 T cell receptor beta chains below, sequenced in a study of identical twins. In TCRdb, the 5' RACE reads were re-called with MiXCR into one record per CDR3 protein. The profile shows some 1,700,000 distinct CDR3 sequences, more than 30% of them singletons. The specimen was cord blood. These receptors were obtained from a newborn girl in good health.

The chain uses TRBV2 and TRBJ1-6; possibly TRBD1 for D (5 bases). From germline, CDR1 is SNHLY and CDR2 FYNNEI. The CDR3 has 13 amino acids. Trimming removed 7 bases at V and 9 bases at J, with 13 bases between. This chain's CDR3 is CASTQGRGSPLHF. The CDR3 nucleotides read TGTGCCAGCACCCAGGGTAGAGGTTCACCCCTCCACTTT.

This clonotype has a handful of counts. J is TRBJ1-5 and V is TRBV12-3 or TRBV12-4; D gene uncertain. The V end lost 6 bases, the J end lost 7 bases, and 16 bases lay between the germline ends. The CDR3 is 14 amino acids. The CDR3 is CASSPSSERQPQHF. The CDR3 nucleotides are TGTGCCAGCAGCCCCTCTTCCGAACGGCAGCCCCAGCATTTT.

This clonotype was detected many times. The V call is TRBV4-2, the J call TRBJ2-3; D remains ambiguous. The CDR3 has 15 residues. Germline assignment: CDR1 LGHNA and CDR2 YNFKEQ. Trimming removed 3 bases from V and 0 bases from J, with 10 bases in between. The CDR3 bases are TGTGCCAGCAGCCAGTTACAGATTAGCACAGATACGCAGTATTTT. It yields the protein CASSQLQISTDTQYF.

The chain joins TRBV12-3 or TRBV12-4 to TRBJ1-2, with 8 bases identical to TRBD1. The trim removed 8 bases at V and 8 bases at J, leaving 7 bases unmatched. The CDR3 length is 12 residues. CDR3 in DNA: TGTGCCAGCGGGCGACAGGGGCTCGGCTACACCTTC. This codes for CASGRQGLGYTF.

CDR3 coding DNA: TGCAGTGCAGATCCTTGGGACAGGGGTAGCTACGAGCAGTACTTC. Its translation: CSADPWDRGSYEQYF. This chain connects TRBV20-1 to TRBJ2-4, with TRBD1 identical over 10 bases. The end of the DNA fits TRBJ2-7 better, so the J call may be wrong. CDR3 size: 15 residues. From germline, CDR1 is DFQATT and CDR2 SNEGSKA (reference sequence).

The chain joins TRBV19 to TRBJ2-7; D assignment may be TRBD1 or TRBD2 (6 bases each). The germline V and J ends were trimmed by 11 bases and 1 base, with 15 bases remaining between them. The CDR3 is 13 amino acids. Germline lookup yields CDR1 LNHDA and CDR2 SQIVND (reference sequence). CDR3 bases: TGTGCCTCCAAAGGGGGGAAGTCCTACGAGCAGTACTTC. Amino acids: CASKGGKSYEQYF.

On this clonotype itself: The junction does not match germline at one end; this may be a read error. The chain is built from TRBV12-3 or TRBV12-4 and TRBJ2-1; D possibly matches TRBD1 or TRBD2 (5 bases each). This CDR3 region has 17 residues. The CDR3 sequence: CASSFFIRSGGYNGQFF. The CDR3, as DNA: TGTGCCAGCAGTTTCTTTATCCGATCTGGGGGATACAATGGGCAGTTCTTC.

This clonotype was observed a handful of times. The rearrangement uses TRBV3-1 and TRBJ2-1, with 10 bases aligning to TRBD2. CDR1 LGHDT and CDR2 YNNKEL come from the germline V gene (reference sequence). J was trimmed by 5 bases and V by 0 bases; bases with no gene match: 7. The CDR3 is made up of 17 amino acids. The CDR3 DNA reads as TGTGCCAGCAGCCAAGAAAGACTAGCGGGTATACACAATGAGCAGTTCTTC. Protein product: CASSQERLAGIHNEQFF.

This clonotype has more than one count but fewer than ten. DNA for the CDR3: TGTGCCATCAGGCGACAGGGACGAAAGGACACCGGGGAGCTGTTTTTT. Amino acid sequence: CAIRRQGRKDTGELFF. The V gene is TRBV10-3, the J gene TRBJ2-2; the match to TRBD1 covers 7 bases. The CDR3 extends over 16 amino acids. With V trimmed by 6 bases and J by 3 bases, 10 bases remained unmatched. Germline V lookup: CDR1 ENHRY, CDR2 SYGVKD.

The chain carries TRBV20-1 and TRBJ1-2; 9 bases are shared with TRBD1. Germline CDR1 DFQATT, CDR2 SNEGSKA (reference sequence). The CDR3 has 15 amino acids. V lost 1 base and J lost 3; bases outside the gene matches: 6. CDR3 nucleotides: TGCAGTGCTAGAGGATTTAGGGACAGGGACTATGGCTACACCTTC. Its protein is CSARGFRDRDYGYTF.

A single count supports this clonotype. The chain carries TRBV27 and TRBJ1-4; tentatively, D is TRBD1 (6 bases). V was clipped by 4 bases and J by 7 bases, with 19 bases between them. CDR3 length equals 16 residues. Germline-derived CDR1 and CDR2 are MNHEY and SMNVEV (reference sequence). This chain's CDR3 is CASSSAGTWFREKLFF. The CDR3 DNA is TGTGCCAGCAGTTCCGCCGGGACATGGTTTCGTGAAAAACTGTTTTTT. The variable domain in full, with the rest retrieved from reference TRBV27 and TRBJ1-4, is EAQVTQNPRYLITVTGKKLTVTCSQNMNHEYMSWYRQDPGLGLRQIYYSMNVEVTDKGDVPEGYKVSRKEKRNFPLILESPSPNQTSLYFCASSSAGTWFREKLFFGSGTQLSVL.